Listed here are 11 T cell receptor beta chains from one sample, sequenced in a study of beta chain features in type 1 diabetes. Expressed TCRB transcripts were sequenced after all isolated RNA was converted to cDNA. Using immunoSEQ multiplex PCR, the repertoire was profiled, and TCRdb retains in-frame clones only, with some absent. This sample has fewer than 350,000 clones, with around 19% found just once. Sequencing used naive CD4+ T cells from blood. The receptor set was obtained from a woman aged 18-30 years in good health.

This clone has only a few counts. The V gene is TRBV25-1, the J gene TRBJ2-7; possible D gene TRBD1, 5 bases. The CDR3 covers 13 residues. Trimming cost V 3 bases and J 5 bases, with 11 bases left between them. CDR1 and CDR2 (germline): MGHDK, SYGVNS. As DNA, the CDR3 is TGTGCCAGCAGTGACCTGGACAAGAACGAGCAGTACTTC. Translation gives CASSDLDKNEQYF.

The V call is TRBV7-9, the J call TRBJ1-6; weak D call: TRBD1 (6 bases). This CDR3 region has 15 residues. V shed 5 bases and J shed 6 bases, with 14 bases lying between them. CDR1 and CDR2 (germline): SEHNR, FQNEAQ (reference sequence). The CDR3 loop reads CASSRPDSFNSPLHF. As DNA, the CDR3 is TGTGCCAGCAGCCGGCCGGACAGTTTTAATTCACCCCTCCACTTT.

The rearrangement links TRBV4-1 to TRBJ1-2; 7 bases align to TRBD1. J gave up 7 bases and V 6 bases, and 17 bases lay outside the gene matches. The CDR3 runs to 16 residues. Per the germline V gene, CDR1 is MGHRA and CDR2 is YSYEKL. CDR3 sequence reads: CASRPIARDRPFGYTF. The CDR3 DNA reads as TGCGCCAGCAGACCGATTGCCCGGGACAGACCCTTTGGCTACACCTTC.

This clone was counted between two and nine times. This chain links TRBV7-6 with TRBJ1-4; 8 nucleotides line up with TRBD1. Germline loops: CDR1 SGHVS, CDR2 FNYEAQ. This CDR3 region has 15 residues. V shed 5 bases and J 3 bases; nucleotides not matched to a gene: 5. The CDR3 nucleotides read TGTGCCAGCAGCCCCAGACAGGGGCCTAATGAAAAACTGTTTTTT. Translated: CASSPRQGPNEKLFF. The complete variable domain, with remaining parts taken from reference TRBV7-6 and TRBJ1-4, reads GAGVSQSPRYKVTKRGQDVALRCDPISGHVSLYWYRQALGQGPEFLTYFNYEAQQDKSGLPNDRFSAERPEGSISTLTIQRTEQRDSAMYRCASSPRQGPNEKLFFGSGTQLSVL.

The genes are TRBV7-9 and TRBJ2-5; D is unclear. CDR3 length: 13 residues. Per the germline V gene, CDR1 is SEHNR and CDR2 is FQNEAQ (reference sequence). Trimming left V 0 bases short and J 2 bases short, with 4 bases between. CDR3 loop: CASSLAAQETQYF. The CDR3 DNA reads TGTGCCAGCAGCTTAGCGGCTCAAGAGACCCAGTACTTC.

This clone was seen more than once but under ten times. The genes are TRBV18 and TRBJ1-1; the D is unclear. The CDR3 loop spans 11 amino acids. Between the trimmed V and J ends, which lost 6 bases and 6 bases, there was a span of 8 bases. Per the germline V gene, CDR1 is KGHSH and CDR2 is LQKENI. CDR3: CASSSSAEAFF. CDR3 nucleotide sequence: TGTGCCAGCTCCTCCAGCGCTGAAGCTTTCTTT.

A few counts support this clone. This sample includes further DNA sequences coding for the same CDR3. The CDR3 DNA follows: TGCGCCAGCAGCTTGGGCGGGGGAAGAGAGACCCAGTACTTC. It codes for CASSLGGGRETQYF. The chain employs TRBV5-1 and TRBJ2-5; 7 bases map to TRBD2. The CDR3 runs 14 residues. Germline-derived CDR1 and CDR2 are SGHRS and YFSETQ. Losses at the gene ends were 0 bases for V and 4 bases for J; bases not matched to a gene: 3.

This clone was counted only a few times. V and J are TRBV7-2 and TRBJ2-1; TRBD2 aligns across 13 bases. The V segment lost 4 bases and the J segment 4 bases; nucleotides outside the gene matches: 1. The germline V gene encodes CDR1 SGHTA and CDR2 FQGNSA. The CDR3 has 15 amino acids. CDR3 in DNA: TGTGCCAGCAGCTCGGGACTAGCGGGGTACAATGAGCAGTTCTTC. Translating it yields CASSSGLAGYNEQFF.

This chain joins TRBV7-9 and TRBJ2-5; the D gene is possibly TRBD1 (5 bases). Trimming removed 10 bases from V and 5 bases from J, with 17 bases in between. CDR1 is SEHNR, CDR2 FQNEAQ, per germline (reference sequence). This CDR3 is 13 amino acids long. DNA for the CDR3: TGTGCCATCCGGCGCAGGGAAGGGGAGACCCAGTACTTC. This codes for CAIRRREGETQYF.

On this clone itself: The identical CDR3 is also encoded by other nucleotide sequences in the sample. V usage is TRBV5-1 and J usage is TRBJ1-2; tentatively, D is TRBD1 (6 bases). The CDR3 extends over 13 amino acids. Germline values: CDR1 SGHRS, CDR2 YFSETQ. Trimming took off 4 bases at V and 2 bases at J, with 9 bases between the two ends. This chain's CDR3 is CASSPGQNYGYTF. The CDR3 DNA reads as TGCGCCAGCAGCCCCGGACAGAACTATGGCTACACCTTC. Combining the CDR3 with reference TRBV5-1 and TRBJ1-2 gives the whole variable domain KAGVTQTPRYLIKTRGQQVTLSCSPISGHRSVSWYQQTPGQGLQFLFEYFSETQRNKGNFPGRFSGRQFSNSRSEMNVSTLELGDSALYLCASSPGQNYGYTFGSGTRLTVV.

The rearrangement joins TRBV19 to TRBJ1-4, with D possibly matching TRBD1 (6 bases). Germline assignment: CDR1 LNHDA and CDR2 SQIVND (reference sequence). This CDR3 is 14 amino acids long. V lost 6 bases and J lost 7, with 15 bases in between. The CDR3 loop reads CASSTGRNVEKLFF. The CDR3 DNA follows: TGTGCCAGTAGCACAGGGAGAAATGTTGAAAAACTGTTTTTT.